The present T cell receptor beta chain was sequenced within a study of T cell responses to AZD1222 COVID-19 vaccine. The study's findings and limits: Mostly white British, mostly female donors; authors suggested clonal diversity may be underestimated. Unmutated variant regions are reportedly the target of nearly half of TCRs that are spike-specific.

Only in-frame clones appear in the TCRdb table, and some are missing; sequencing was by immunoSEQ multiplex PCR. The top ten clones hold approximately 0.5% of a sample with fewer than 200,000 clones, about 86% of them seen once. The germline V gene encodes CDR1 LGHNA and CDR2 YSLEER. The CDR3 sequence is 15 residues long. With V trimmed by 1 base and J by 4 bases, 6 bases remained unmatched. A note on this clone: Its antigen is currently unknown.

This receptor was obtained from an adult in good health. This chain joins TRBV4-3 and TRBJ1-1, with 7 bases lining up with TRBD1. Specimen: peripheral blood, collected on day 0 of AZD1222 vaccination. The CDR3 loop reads CASSQVRQGSTEAFF. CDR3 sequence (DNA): TGCGCCAGCAGCCAAGTGAGACAGGGAAGCACTGAAGCTTTCTTT.